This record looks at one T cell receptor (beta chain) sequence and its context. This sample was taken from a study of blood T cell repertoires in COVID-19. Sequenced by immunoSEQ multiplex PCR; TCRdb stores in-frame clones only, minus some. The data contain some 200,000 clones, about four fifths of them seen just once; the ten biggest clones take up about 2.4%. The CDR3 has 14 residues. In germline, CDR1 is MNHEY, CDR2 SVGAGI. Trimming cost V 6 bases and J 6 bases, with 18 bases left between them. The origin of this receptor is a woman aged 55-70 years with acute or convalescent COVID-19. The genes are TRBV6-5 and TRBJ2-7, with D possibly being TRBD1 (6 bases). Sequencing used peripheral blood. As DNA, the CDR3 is TGTGCCAGCAGGAAAGAAAGGACAGTCGGCGAGCAGTACTTC. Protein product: CASRKERTVGEQYF.